A selection of T cell receptor beta chains follows, all from one sample in a study of blood T cell repertoires in COVID-19. Clones were sequenced by immunoSEQ multiplex PCR, and TCRdb holds only the in-frame ones, with some missing. This sample has fewer than 250,000 clones, with about nine tenths found just once. Sequences were obtained from peripheral blood. The receptors come from a woman between 35 and 50 years old with acute or convalescent COVID-19. The CDR3 runs from the conserved cysteine through the conserved F or W. The order of the fields is V gene, CDR3 protein.

>TRBV6-5
CASSYSGTSTDTQYF
>TRBV7-9
CASSSAGAFTDTQYF
>TRBV11-3
CASSLDRGVNNEQFF
>TRBV5-1
CASSSQTQNTEAFF
>TRBV28
CAIRRTATRGYTF
>TRBV4-1
CASSRRGTSPLHF
>TRBV10-1
CASTGPGGVSDTQYF
>TRBV7-2
CASSSPPGDSGGRETQYF
>TRBV12-5
CATQHPTNTGELFF
>TRBV19
CASSIWEAGAVSYGYTF
>TRBV7-8
CASSLEGASYSGNTIYF
>TRBV11-3
CASSLYGDTGELFF
>TRBV5-1
CASFDQGSGANVLTF
>TRBV29-1
CSVETDRGHAGELFF
>TRBV27
CASSPQMPGYGYTF
>TRBV21-1
CASNPGGPWLDTQYF
>TRBV19
CASNSRQGRARDQPQHF
>TRBV5-6
CASSLRDRYYNEQFF
>TRBV7-8
CASSGGSLTKNIQYF
>TRBV19
CASRASGDSYNEQFF
>TRBV27
CASSIPTGQAFF
>TRBV4-2
CASSQEVLANTGELFF
>TRBV20-1
CSASEYRMLGYGYTF
>TRBV30
CAWSTGGGQPQHF
>TRBV6-5
CASSYSGGPTTFF
>TRBV4-1
CASSQDWAGYSPLHF
>TRBV25-1
CASSVAGRQPQHF
>TRBV18
CASSPRQAQKDTIYF
>TRBV3-1/TRBV3-2
CASSAQGNYGYTF